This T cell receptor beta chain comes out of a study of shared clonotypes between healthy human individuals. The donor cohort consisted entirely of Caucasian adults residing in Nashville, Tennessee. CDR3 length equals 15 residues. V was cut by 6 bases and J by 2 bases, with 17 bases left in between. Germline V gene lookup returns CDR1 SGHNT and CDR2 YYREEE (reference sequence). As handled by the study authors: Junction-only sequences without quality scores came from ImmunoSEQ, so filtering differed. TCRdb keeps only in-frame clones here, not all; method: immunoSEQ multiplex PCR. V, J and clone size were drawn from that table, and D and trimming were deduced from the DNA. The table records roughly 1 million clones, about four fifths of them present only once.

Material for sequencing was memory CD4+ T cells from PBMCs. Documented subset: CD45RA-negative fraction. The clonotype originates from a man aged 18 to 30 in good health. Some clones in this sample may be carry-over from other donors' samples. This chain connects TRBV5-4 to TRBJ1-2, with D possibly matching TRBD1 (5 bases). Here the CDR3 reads CASMPFREGNYGYTF. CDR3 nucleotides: TGTGCCAGCATGCCCTTCAGGGAGGGGAACTATGGCTACACCTTC. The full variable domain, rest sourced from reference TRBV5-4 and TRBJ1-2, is ETGVTQSPTHLIKTRGQQVTLRCSSQSGHNTVSWYQQALGQGPQFIFQYYREEENGRGNFPPRFSGLQFPNYSSELNVNALELDDSALYLCASMPFREGNYGYTFGSGTRLTVV.